This T cell receptor (beta chain) was sequenced during a study of T cell repertoires in cytomegalovirus infection. TCRdb reprocessed the reads via MiXCR and lists one record per CDR3 protein. Found here are approximately 500,000 distinct CDR3 sequences, approximately 17% of them singletons; the top ten hold 24%. This clonotype was seen only a few times. The antigen is undetermined. The CDR3 runs 13 residues. V lost 1 base and J lost 3, with 6 bases in between. Germline V gene sequence: CDR1 LNHDA, CDR2 SQIVND (reference sequence). Regarding the study as a whole: Carriers of CMV and the relevant HLA type were discriminated by public TCR beta frequency.

Sequencing was done on a sample of CD8+ T cells from PBMCs. This chain joins TRBV19 and TRBJ1-1; maybe TRBD1 (5 bases). The source of this sequence is a human donor in good health (CMV status not recorded). Some clones in this sample may be carry-over from other donors' samples. For the CDR3, the DNA is TGTGCCAGTAGTATAGGGGGCTACACTGAAGCTTTCTTT. This sequence encodes CASSIGGYTEAFF.